This T cell receptor (beta chain) was recorded in a study of blood T cell repertoires in COVID-19 (dated by TCRdb to 2020 to 2022). In the study overall: Samples covering the acute and convalescent phases of COVID-19 were provided by collaborators in the United States, Italy and Spain. The prospective study material was composed of cDNA or gDNA derived from T cells, B-cell-depleted T cells, or PBMCs. Samples were obtained from the ongoing ImmuneRACE study (first 160 participants) and from some 1,300 subjects provided by 6 global collaborators. The repertoires were released in a freely available public database intended as a resource for research on the immune response to SARS-CoV-2. Deeply sampled blood TCRbeta repertoires from subjects exposed to, actively infected with, or recovered from COVID-19 were included in the dataset. Where available, HLA class I and class II types were taken from metadata supplied by the sample provider and were not determined by assay-based typing. Sample metadata almost always included a de-identified subject ID, COVID-19 status, age in years and sex.

Overall results and qualifications from the work: How much clinical and demographic metadata was included differed by source and by participant, and the metadata was provided uncurated.

Comment on this clone: Its target antigen remains unknown. No base qualities exist here, and no much larger clone lies one base off it.

TCRbeta CDR3 regions were amplified from genomic DNA by means of the immunoSEQ Assay, a bias-controlled multiplex PCR. From the authors' description of their analysis: Nucleated cell counts per sample were estimated from amplification of reference gene primers within the assay. Sequence reads were collapsed and filtered to measure the absolute abundance of every unique TCRbeta CDR3 rearrangement. Productive Simpson clonality was computed per sample as the square root of Simpson's diversity index over productive rearrangements. As stored in TCRdb, this immuneACCESS dataset retains in-frame rearrangements with V and J assigned. A fraction of the clones does not appear; measured against another copy, unresolved V genes explain less than half of the discrepancy, and the remainder lacks a known reason. The V and J calls and clone size were taken over from that table, and D and trimming were inferred from the DNA. The sample includes around 55,000 clones, with roughly 90% observed a single time. Clones ranked in the top ten supply approximately 3.6% of the sample.

The CDR1 and CDR2 encoded by the germline V gene are MNHEY and SVGAGI. From the cysteine up to the phenylalanine, the CDR3 has a length of 14 residues. Left in the record is the CDR3 DNA by itself, 42 bases read in frame from the first base. V loses 6 bases of germline sequence and J loses 8 bases, and the interval between the two ends is 17 bases. In Seattle, one collaborating source enrolled patients while the infection was active and tracked those patients longitudinally over the course of disease. Collaborating institutions collected whole blood in K2EDTA tubes following their own protocols. Collaborator samples were shipped for TCRbeta analysis as frozen whole blood, isolated PBMCs, or DNA extracted from either sample type.

Sequencing was carried out using peripheral blood. The origin of this receptor is a man aged 35 to 55 with COVID-19, enrolled during active disease. The chain is made from TRBV6-5 and TRBJ2-1, with a weak D call of TRBD1 (5 bases match). The encoded CDR3 is CASRKIRAGHEQFF. The bases are TGTGCCAGCAGGAAGATTCGCGCAGGGCATGAGCAGTTCTTC.